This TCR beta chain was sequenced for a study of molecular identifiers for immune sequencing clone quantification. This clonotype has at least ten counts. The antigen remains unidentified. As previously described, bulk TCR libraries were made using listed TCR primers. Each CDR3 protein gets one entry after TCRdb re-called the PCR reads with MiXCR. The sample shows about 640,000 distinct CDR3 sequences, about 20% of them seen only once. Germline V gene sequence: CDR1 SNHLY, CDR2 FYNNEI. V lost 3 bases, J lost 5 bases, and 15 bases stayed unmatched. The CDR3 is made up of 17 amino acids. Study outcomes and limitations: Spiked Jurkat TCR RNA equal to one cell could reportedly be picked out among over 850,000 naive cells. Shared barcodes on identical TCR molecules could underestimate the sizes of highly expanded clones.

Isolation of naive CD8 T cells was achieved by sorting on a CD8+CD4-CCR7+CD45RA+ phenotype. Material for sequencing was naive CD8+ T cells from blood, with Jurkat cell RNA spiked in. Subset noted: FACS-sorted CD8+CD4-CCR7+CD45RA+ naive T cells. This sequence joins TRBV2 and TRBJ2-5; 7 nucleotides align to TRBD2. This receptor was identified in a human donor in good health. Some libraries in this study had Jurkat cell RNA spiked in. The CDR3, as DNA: TGTGCCAGCAGTGACCTGCCCGGGACTACCTTGTGGGAGACCCAGTACTTC. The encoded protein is CASSDLPGTTLWETQYF.